This T cell receptor (beta chain) was retrieved from a study of T cell repertoires in ileal Crohn's disease. Study background: About half received postoperative treatment, some ten with thiopurines and around 20 anti-TNF.

Included were adult ileal or ileocolonic Crohn's patients indicated for ileocolonic resection. Measured with immunoSEQ multiplex PCR; TCRdb has only the in-frame clones, and not every one. Of roughly 14,000 clones in the sample, less than 90% were seen once. The CDR3 runs 16 residues. With 3 bases clipped from V and 0 bases from J, the junction kept 8 bases outside the gene matches. CDR1 GTSNPN and CDR2 SVGIG come from the germline V gene (reference sequence). The sequenced sample was ileal tissue. The source is an adult with Crohn's disease. This chain connects TRBV30 to TRBJ1-3; 7 bases map to TRBD1. CDR3 region: CAWSQGQSSSGNTIYF. In nucleotides, the CDR3 is TGTGCCTGGAGCCAGGGACAGAGCTCCTCTGGAAACACCATATATTTT.